What follows is one T cell receptor beta chain and its context. Its matching antigen is unknown. The sample comes from a study of graft-versus-host responses after intestinal transplantation. Overall study: Recipients had transplants, and these were multivisceral, liver-intestinal, or isolated intestinal. Anti-thymocyte globulin induction preceded two to three years of tacrolimus and steroid maintenance in all recipients. Study outcomes and limitations: Allograft graft-versus-host to host-versus-graft clonal ratios ran high in patients with graft-donor T cell macrochimerism. Recipient marrow showed GvH clones, some seen first in ileum or blood.

The length of the CDR3 is 14 residues. After removal of 7 bases from V and 5 bases from J, the junction contained 5 bases not matched to a gene. CDR1 is MNHNS, CDR2 SASEGT, per germline. Only in-frame clones appear in the TCRdb table, and some are missing; sequencing was by immunoSEQ multiplex PCR. The sample lists fewer than 150,000 clones; approximately 90% were seen once. The chain combines TRBV6-1 with TRBJ1-5; 10 bases fit TRBD1. The specimen comprised unstimulated CD4+ T cells sorted from spleen or lymph node cells, sampled before intestinal transplant. This TCR was recovered from a human donor who received an intestinal transplant. CDR3 region: CASTPTGGYQPQHF. The CDR3 DNA reads TGTGCCAGCACCCCGACAGGGGGCTATCAGCCCCAGCATTTT.